The 14 T cell receptor beta chains reported below all come from one sample, sequenced in a study of T cells in localized non-small cell lung cancer. The repertoire was sequenced with immunoSEQ multiplex PCR; TCRdb's copy has only in-frame clones and lacks some. The table has roughly 31,000 clones, 89% seen once. Specimen: peripheral blood, collected before any cancer treatment. The origin of the receptors is a woman aged 40-70 years with stage I lung adenocarcinoma.

The chain carries TRBV11-3 and TRBJ2-2; no clear D gene. Germline values: CDR1 SGHNT, CDR2 YENEEA. The CDR3 runs 15 residues. Trimming shortened V by 1 base and J by 0 bases, and 6 bases separated the two germline ends. The CDR3 DNA reads TGTGCCAGCAGCTTAGGGCAGGCGAACACCGGGGAGCTGTTTTTT. It is translated as CASSLGQANTGELFF.

The chain combines TRBV27 with TRBJ2-1; 10 bases map to TRBD1. V lost 5 bases and J lost 3; bases outside the gene matches: 4. The CDR3 length is 15 residues. Germline loops: CDR1 MNHEY, CDR2 SMNVEV (reference sequence). DNA for the CDR3: TGTGCCAGCAGTACCGGGACAGGGGTCTACAATGAGCAGTTCTTC. The encoded protein is CASSTGTGVYNEQFF.

This clone was seen only a few times. This chain links TRBV10-3 with TRBJ2-3; D is unclear. Germline-derived CDR1 and CDR2 are ENHRY and SYGVKD. The CDR3 has 13 amino acids. V dropped 3 bases and J dropped 2 bases, with 6 bases sitting between them. The CDR3 nucleotides read TGTGCCATCAGTGATAAAACCACAGATACGCAGTATTTT. This sequence encodes CAISDKTTDTQYF.

The chain couples TRBV7-2 to TRBJ1-5; D call uncertain. The V end lost 1 base, the J end lost 9 bases, and 7 bases lay between the germline ends. Germline assignment: CDR1 SGHTA and CDR2 FQGNSA. The CDR3 sequence is 12 residues long. CDR3 protein: CASSLGLRPQHF. CDR3 DNA sequence: TGTGCCAGCAGCTTAGGTCTTCGGCCCCAGCATTTT.

CDR3 amino acids: CASRGIGSTYEQYF. DNA for the CDR3: TGTGCCAGCAGGGGGATTGGAAGCACCTACGAGCAGTACTTC. This rearrangement joins TRBV28 to TRBJ2-7; no clear D. This CDR3 comprises 14 residues. V was clipped by 6 bases and J by 2 bases, with 14 bases between them. Germline CDR1 reads MDHEN; CDR2 reads SYDVKM.

The chain links TRBV7-2 to TRBJ1-6; the match to TRBD1 covers 8 bases. J gave up 7 bases and V 5 bases, and 7 bases lay outside the gene matches. This CDR3 is 15 amino acids long. The V gene's germline CDR1 is SGHTA and CDR2 FQGNSA. CDR3 nucleotide sequence: TGTGCCAGCAGCCCGAGGTACAGGGGGAATTCACCCCTCCACTTT. Its translation: CASSPRYRGNSPLHF. Combining the CDR3 with reference TRBV7-2 and TRBJ1-6 gives the whole variable domain GAGVSQSPSNKVTEKGKDVELRCDPISGHTALYWYRQSLGQGLEFLIYFQGNSAPDKSGLPSDRFSAERTGGSVSTLTIQRTQQEDSAVYLCASSPRYRGNSPLHFGNGTRLTVT.

This sequence joins TRBV18 and TRBJ2-1; 10 bases fit TRBD1. The junction had 8 bases not matched to a gene; V was cut back by 4 bases and J by 5 bases. The CDR3 totals 16 residues. Germline V gene sequence: CDR1 KGHSH, CDR2 LQKENI. The CDR3 DNA follows: TGTGCCAGCTCACAAGCGGGACAGGGGATGGACAATGAGCAGTTCTTC. Its translation is CASSQAGQGMDNEQFF.

The chain employs TRBV18 and TRBJ1-1; 8 bases line up with TRBD1. CDR1 and CDR2 (germline): KGHSH, LQKENI. The CDR3 totals 15 residues. J was trimmed by 2 bases and V by 0 bases; bases with no gene match: 2. This CDR3 reads CASSPPTGGNTEAFF. The CDR3 DNA reads as TGTGCCAGCTCACCACCTACAGGGGGAAACACTGAAGCTTTCTTT. Filled out from reference TRBV18 and TRBJ1-1, the complete variable domain reads NAGVMQNPRHLVRRRGQEARLRCSPMKGHSHVYWYRQLPEEGLKFMVYLQKENIIDESGMPKERFSAEFPKEGPSILRIQQVVRGDSAAYFCASSPPTGGNTEAFFGQGTRLTVV.

The CDR3, as DNA: TGTGCCAGCAGCCCGGCAGGGCCGAACACTGAAGCTTTCTTT. It yields the protein CASSPAGPNTEAFF. V and J are TRBV7-6 and TRBJ1-1; tentatively, D is TRBD1 (5 bases). The CDR3 covers 14 residues. From germline, CDR1 is SGHVS and CDR2 FNYEAQ. Trimming removed 5 bases at V and 1 base at J, with 11 bases between.

The genes are TRBV25-1 and TRBJ2-7, with TRBD1 matching 9 bases. The V gene end was trimmed by 4 bases and the J gene end by 3 bases; junction bases not matched to a gene: 4. There are 14 residues in the CDR3. The germline gives CDR1 MGHDK, CDR2 SYGVNS. The CDR3 sequence is CASSGGQGNYEQYF. CDR3 bases: TGTGCCAGCAGTGGCGGACAGGGGAACTACGAGCAGTACTTC.

This chain links TRBV7-2 with TRBJ2-2, with a possible D match to TRBD1 (5 bases). Per germline, CDR1 SGHTA and CDR2 FQGNSA. V dropped 4 bases and J dropped 6 bases, with 9 bases sitting between them. The CDR3 is 13 amino acids. The CDR3 sequence: CASSWGPAGELFF. CDR3 nucleotide sequence: TGTGCCAGCAGCTGGGGCCCGGCCGGGGAGCTGTTTTTT.

The chain couples TRBV7-8 to TRBJ1-1, with 7 bases aligning to TRBD1. The germline V gene encodes CDR1 SGHVS and CDR2 FQNEAQ. The CDR3 is made up of 13 amino acids. The V and J ends lost 4 bases and 7 bases, in that order; junction bases with no gene match: 6. DNA for the CDR3: TGTGCCAGCAGCTACAGGGGAGGGGATGAAGCTTTCTTT. Translation gives CASSYRGGDEAFF.

With respect to this clone: In the same sample, other DNA sequences code for this CDR3. The V gene is TRBV28, the J gene TRBJ1-2, with D perhaps TRBD1 (5 bases). The V and J ends lost 3 bases and 5 bases respectively, with 10 bases between them. In germline, CDR1 is MDHEN, CDR2 SYDVKM. The CDR3 covers 13 residues. In DNA form, the CDR3 reads TGTGCCAGCAGTTTGGGAGGGGAATATGGCTACACCTTC. It encodes CASSLGGEYGYTF.

CDR3 protein: CASSQAQGFGANVLTF. CDR3 nucleotides: TGCGCCAGCAGCCAAGCTCAGGGGTTTGGGGCCAACGTCCTGACTTTC. This chain links TRBV4-1 with TRBJ2-6; a possible D gene is TRBD1 (6 bases). Germline values: CDR1 MGHRA, CDR2 YSYEKL. The CDR3 totals 16 residues. Trimming left V 1 base short and J 3 bases short, with 10 bases between.